The text below deals with one T cell receptor (beta chain). Given a much more abundant clone one base away, this may be a read error. CDR3 length: 15 amino acids. CDR1 and CDR2 (germline): DFQATT, SNEGSKA (reference sequence). Stated time point: newly diagnosed GD, antithyroid drugs for less than 3 months. PBMCs provided the RNA from which the TCR library was made. Those enrolled as patients came out of an endocrinology department in Xi'an, China. This record belongs to a study of regulatory T cells in long-lasting Graves disease. Researchers made TCR beta libraries by using iRepertoire HTBI primers and running Arm-PCR on CDR3 regions. From the multiplex PCR reads, TCRdb called clonotypes with MiXCR, one entry per CDR3 protein. The data hold approximately 540,000 distinct CDR3 sequences, with around 12% observed a single time. The sample was also reused in another study, on T cells in Graves' hyperthyroidism and ophthalmopathy. From that paper: Most thyroid clonotypes that were expanded above 0.001 also turned up in blood.

The chain carries TRBV20-1 and TRBJ2-1, with D possibly being TRBD2 (5 bases). This TCR came from a young woman with Graves disease. The specimen was peripheral blood mononuclear cells (PBMCs), collected at new diagnosis, from a patient treated with antithyroid drugs. CDR3 nucleotide sequence: TGCAGTACTAGTGAGGGCTCTGTCTCCTACAATGAGCAGTTCTTC. Translating gives CSTSEGSVSYNEQFF.